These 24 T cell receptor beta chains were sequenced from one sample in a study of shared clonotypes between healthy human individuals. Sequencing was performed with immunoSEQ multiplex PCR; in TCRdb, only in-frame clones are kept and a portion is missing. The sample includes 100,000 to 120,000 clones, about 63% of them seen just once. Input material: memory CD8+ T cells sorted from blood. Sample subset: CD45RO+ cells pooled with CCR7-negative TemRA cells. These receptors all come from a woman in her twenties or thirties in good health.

CDR3 bases: TGTGCTAGTGCCGGGACTAGCGGAAACACAGATACGCAGTATTTT. Amino acids: CASAGTSGNTDTQYF. V usage is TRBV12-5 and J usage is TRBJ2-3; 11 bases map to TRBD2. The CDR3 runs to 15 residues. The germline gives CDR1 LGHNT, CDR2 FRNRAP. The J segment lost 2 bases and the V segment lost 7 bases, leaving 5 bases of the junction unmatched. Using reference TRBV12-5 and TRBJ2-3 for the parts outside the CDR3, the full variable domain is DARVTQTPRHKVTEMGQEVTMRCQPILGHNTVFWYRQTMMQGLELLAYFRNRAPLDDSGMPKDRFSAEMPDATLATLKIQPSEPRDSAVYFCASAGTSGNTDTQYFGPGTRLTVL.

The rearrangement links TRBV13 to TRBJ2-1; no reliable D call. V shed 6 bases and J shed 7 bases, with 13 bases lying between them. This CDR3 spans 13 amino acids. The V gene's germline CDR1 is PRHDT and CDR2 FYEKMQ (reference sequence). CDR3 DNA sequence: TGTGCCAGCAGGCGAACACCAGAGAATGAGCAGTTCTTC. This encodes CASRRTPENEQFF. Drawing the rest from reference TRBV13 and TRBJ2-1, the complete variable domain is AAGVIQSPRHLIKEKRETATLKCYPIPRHDTVYWYQQGPGQDPQFLISFYEKMQSDKGSIPDRFSAQQFSDYHSELNMSSLELGDSALYFCASRRTPENEQFFGPGTRLTVL.

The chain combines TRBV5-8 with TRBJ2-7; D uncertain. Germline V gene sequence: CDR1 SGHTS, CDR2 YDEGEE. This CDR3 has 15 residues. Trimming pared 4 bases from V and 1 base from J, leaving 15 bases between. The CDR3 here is CASSPGIVVSYEQYF. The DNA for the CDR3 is TGTGCCAGCAGCCCTGGGATAGTTGTTTCCTACGAGCAGTACTTC.

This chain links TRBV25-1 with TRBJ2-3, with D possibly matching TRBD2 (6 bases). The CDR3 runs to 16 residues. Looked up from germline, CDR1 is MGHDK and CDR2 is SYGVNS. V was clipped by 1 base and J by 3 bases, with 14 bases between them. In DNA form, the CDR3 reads TGTGCCAGCAGTGAATCGGAGGGGATCGGGACAGATACGCAGTATTTT. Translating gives CASSESEGIGTDTQYF.

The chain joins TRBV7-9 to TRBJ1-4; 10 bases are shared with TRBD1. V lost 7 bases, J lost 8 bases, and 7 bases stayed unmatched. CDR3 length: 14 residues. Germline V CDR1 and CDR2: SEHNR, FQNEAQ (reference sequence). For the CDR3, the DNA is TGTGCCAGCAACGGACAGGGGGAATTCGAAAAACTGTTTTTT. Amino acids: CASNGQGEFEKLFF.

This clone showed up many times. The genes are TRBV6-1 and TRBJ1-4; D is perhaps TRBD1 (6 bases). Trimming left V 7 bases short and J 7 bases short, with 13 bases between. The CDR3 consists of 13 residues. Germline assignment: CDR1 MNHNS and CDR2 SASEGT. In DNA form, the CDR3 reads TGTGCCAGCAACAGGGCGGAGGCTGAAAAACTGTTTTTT. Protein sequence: CASNRAEAEKLFF.

The CDR3 DNA reads as TGTGCCAGCAGCCTTAGACAGGGTAATTCTGAAGCTTTCTTT. The encoded protein is CASSLRQGNSEAFF. The chain combines TRBV7-8 with TRBJ1-1; 7 nucleotides agree with TRBD1. V was pared by 5 bases and J by 6 bases, with 9 bases of the junction left unmatched. The germline V gene encodes CDR1 SGHVS and CDR2 FQNEAQ. The CDR3 spans 14 residues.

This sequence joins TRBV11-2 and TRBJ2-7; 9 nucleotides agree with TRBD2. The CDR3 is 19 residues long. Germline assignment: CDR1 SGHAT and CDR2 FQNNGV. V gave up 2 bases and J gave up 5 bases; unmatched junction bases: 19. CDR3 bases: TGTGCCAGCAGCTTACTCGTTTGGGGACTTAGCGGGAGTGGGAACGAGCAGTACTTC. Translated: CASSLLVWGLSGSGNEQYF.

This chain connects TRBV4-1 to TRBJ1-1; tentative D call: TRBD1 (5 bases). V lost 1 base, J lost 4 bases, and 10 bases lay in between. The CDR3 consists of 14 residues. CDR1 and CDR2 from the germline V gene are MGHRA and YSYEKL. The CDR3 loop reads CASSQAGGSTEAFF. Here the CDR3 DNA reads TGCGCCAGCAGCCAAGCGGGGGGGTCCACTGAAGCTTTCTTT.

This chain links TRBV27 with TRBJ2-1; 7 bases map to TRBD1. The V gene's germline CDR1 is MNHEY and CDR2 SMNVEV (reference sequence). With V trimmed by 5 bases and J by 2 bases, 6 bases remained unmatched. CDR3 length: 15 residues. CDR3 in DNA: TGTGCCAGCAGTCCCTTAGGACAGGCCTACAATGAGCAGTTCTTC. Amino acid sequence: CASSPLGQAYNEQFF.

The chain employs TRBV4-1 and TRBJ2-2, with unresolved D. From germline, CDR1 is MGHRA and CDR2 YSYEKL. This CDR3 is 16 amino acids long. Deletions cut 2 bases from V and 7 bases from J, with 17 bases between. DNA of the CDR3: TGCGCCAGCAGCCAAAGAGGTTCGCAGCCCCACGGGGAGCTGTTTTTT. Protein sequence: CASSQRGSQPHGELFF.

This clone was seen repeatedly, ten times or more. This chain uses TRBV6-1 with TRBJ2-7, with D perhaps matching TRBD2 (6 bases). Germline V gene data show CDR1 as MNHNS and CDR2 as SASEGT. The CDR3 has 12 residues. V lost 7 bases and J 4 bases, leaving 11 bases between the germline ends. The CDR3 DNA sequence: TGTGCCAGCACTGGCGGGACTTACGAGCAGTACTTC. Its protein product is CASTGGTYEQYF.

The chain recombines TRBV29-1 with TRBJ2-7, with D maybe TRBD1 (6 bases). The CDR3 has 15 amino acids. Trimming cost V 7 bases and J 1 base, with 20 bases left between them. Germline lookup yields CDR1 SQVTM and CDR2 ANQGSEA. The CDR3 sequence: CSGRLQGQNSYEQYF. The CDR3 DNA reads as TGCAGCGGGAGACTTCAGGGGCAGAATTCCTACGAGCAGTACTTC.

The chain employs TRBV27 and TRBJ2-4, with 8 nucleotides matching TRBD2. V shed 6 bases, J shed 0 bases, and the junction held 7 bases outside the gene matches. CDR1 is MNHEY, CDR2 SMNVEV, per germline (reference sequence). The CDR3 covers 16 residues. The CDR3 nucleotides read TGTGCCAGCAGCCGGGAGGGGGGCCTAGCCAAAAACATTCAGTACTTC. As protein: CASSREGGLAKNIQYF.

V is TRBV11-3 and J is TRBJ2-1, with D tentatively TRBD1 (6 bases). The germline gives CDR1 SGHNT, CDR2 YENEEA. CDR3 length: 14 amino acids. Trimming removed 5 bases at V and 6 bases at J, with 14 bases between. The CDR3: CASSGLGAGNEQFF. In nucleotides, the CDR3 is TGTGCCAGCAGCGGATTGGGGGCGGGCAATGAGCAGTTCTTC.

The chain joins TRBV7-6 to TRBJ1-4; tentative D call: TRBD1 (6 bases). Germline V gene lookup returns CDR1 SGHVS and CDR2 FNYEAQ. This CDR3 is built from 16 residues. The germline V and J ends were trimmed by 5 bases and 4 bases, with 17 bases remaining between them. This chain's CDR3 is CASSPHPGHHNEKLFF. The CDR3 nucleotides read TGTGCCAGCAGCCCCCACCCGGGACATCATAATGAAAAACTGTTTTTT.

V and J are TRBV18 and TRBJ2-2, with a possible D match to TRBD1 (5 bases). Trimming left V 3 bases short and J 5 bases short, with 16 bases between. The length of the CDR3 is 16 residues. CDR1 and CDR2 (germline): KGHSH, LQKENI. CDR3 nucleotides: TGTGCCAGCTCACCGATGACAGCCGGTCAAACCGGGGAGCTGTTTTTT. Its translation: CASSPMTAGQTGELFF.

CDR3 residues: CASSFGWGPSVEQYF. DNA of the CDR3: TGTGCCAGCAGCTTCGGTTGGGGACCGTCGGTCGAGCAGTACTTC. The chain has TRBV7-9 and TRBJ2-7, with D tentatively TRBD1 or TRBD2 (5 bases each). The CDR3 has 15 residues. Germline V gives CDR1 SEHNR, CDR2 FQNEAQ (reference sequence). V lost 3 bases, J lost 6 bases, and 18 bases lay in between.

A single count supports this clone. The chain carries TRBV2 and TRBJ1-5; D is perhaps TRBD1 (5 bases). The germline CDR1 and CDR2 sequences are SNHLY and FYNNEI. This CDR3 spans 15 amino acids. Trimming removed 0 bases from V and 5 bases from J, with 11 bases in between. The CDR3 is CASSEAPGTYQPQHF. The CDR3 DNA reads TGTGCCAGCAGTGAAGCCCCCGGGACGTATCAGCCCCAGCATTTT. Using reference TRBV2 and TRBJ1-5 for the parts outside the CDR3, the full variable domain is EPEVTQTPSHQVTQMGQEVILRCVPISNHLYFYWYRQILGQKVEFLVSFYNNEISEKSEIFDDQFSVERPDGSNFTLKIRSTKLEDSAMYFCASSEAPGTYQPQHFGDGTRLSIL.

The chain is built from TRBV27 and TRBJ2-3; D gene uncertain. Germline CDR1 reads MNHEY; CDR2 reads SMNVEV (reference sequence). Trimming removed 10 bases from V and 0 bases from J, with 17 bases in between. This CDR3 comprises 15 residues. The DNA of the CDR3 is TGTGCCACATCCGTCGGTCCGACTAGCACAGATACGCAGTATTTT. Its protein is CATSVGPTSTDTQYF.

CDR3 residues: CASSPWGQGNTEAFF. The CDR3 DNA reads TGTGCCAGCAGCCCATGGGGACAGGGTAACACTGAAGCTTTCTTT. This sequence joins TRBV13 and TRBJ1-1; 9 nucleotides align to TRBD1. Trimming cost V 5 bases and J 2 bases; bases outside gene matches: 6. Per the germline V gene, CDR1 is PRHDT and CDR2 is FYEKMQ (reference sequence). This CDR3 spans 15 amino acids.

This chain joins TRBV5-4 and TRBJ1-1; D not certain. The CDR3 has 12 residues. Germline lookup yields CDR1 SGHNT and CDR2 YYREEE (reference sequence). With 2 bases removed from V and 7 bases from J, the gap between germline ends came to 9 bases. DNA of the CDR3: TGTGCCAGCAGCTTTGGGGAGGGTGAAGCTTTCTTT. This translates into CASSFGEGEAFF.

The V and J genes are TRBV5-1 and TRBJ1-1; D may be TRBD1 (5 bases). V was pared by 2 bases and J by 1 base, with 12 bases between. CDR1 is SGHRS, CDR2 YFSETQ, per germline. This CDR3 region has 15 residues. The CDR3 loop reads CASSLRDSWNTEAFF. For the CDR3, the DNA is TGCGCCAGCAGCTTAAGGGACTCCTGGAACACTGAAGCTTTCTTT.

CDR3 residues: CASSLFNHEQYF. The CDR3 DNA sequence: TGTGCCAGCAGCTTATTTAACCACGAGCAGTACTTC. The genes are TRBV7-9 and TRBJ2-7, with unresolved D. In germline, CDR1 is SEHNR, CDR2 FQNEAQ (reference sequence). The germline V and J ends were trimmed by 2 bases and 5 bases, with 7 bases remaining between them. CDR3 length: 12 amino acids.